Detailed here is one TCR beta chain. Antigen: not known. It was CD45RO-negative cells, positively selected for CCR7, that made up naive CD8 cells, with terminally differentiated effector memory CD45RA+ cells excluded. Across several immunoSEQ plates, the genomic DNA of each subset was split evenly. Measured with immunoSEQ multiplex PCR; TCRdb has only the in-frame clones, and not every one. The sample has 1.5 million to 2.5 million clones; roughly 94% are singletons. This sample is drawn from a study of shared clonotypes between healthy human individuals. The study, taken as a whole, reports: Of the naive CD4 clonotypes, approximately 5% were shared across a handful of donors. On the whole, naive subsets had larger estimated richness than memory subsets had. Clonotype sharing across donors was expected to vary with sequencing depth.

This CDR3 region has 15 residues. The germline gives CDR1 SGHDT, CDR2 YYEEEE. V trimming: 4 bases; J trimming: 0 bases; junction bases outside the gene matches: 7. The specimen sequenced was naive CD8+ T cells sorted from blood. This chain joins TRBV5-6 and TRBJ2-7, with 7 nucleotides matching TRBD2. This receptor was taken from a man aged 18-30 years in good health. The CDR3 sequence is CASSPRRGFSYEQYF. The CDR3 nucleotides read TGTGCCAGCAGCCCCCGGCGGGGGTTCTCCTACGAGCAGTACTTC.